This TCR beta chain was recovered during a study of T cells in Graves' hyperthyroidism and ophthalmopathy. Study-wide findings and caveats: Most thyroid clonotypes with frequency above 0.001 were detected in blood. Ophthalmopathy was told apart from stable hyperthyroidism by a 13 V-J model.

V gave up 2 bases and J gave up 2 bases; unmatched junction bases: 5. From germline, CDR1 is SEHNR and CDR2 FQNEAQ (reference sequence). The CDR3 is 15 amino acids. Amplification of TCR beta CDR3 regions was performed using RNA transcripts as template. First-round RT-PCR with HTBI primers amplified the TCR CDR3 region. TCRdb re-derived calls from the multiplex PCR reads in MiXCR, one entry per CDR3 protein. The sample has about 770,000 distinct CDR3 sequences; 18% are singletons. In regard to this clonotype: Its specificity is unknown.

Exclusions: uncontrolled infection, other autoimmune disease, pregnancy, lactation. The authors took PBMCs from roughly 9.7 ml fresh peripheral blood. The V and J genes are TRBV7-9 and TRBJ2-7; TRBD1 aligns across 8 bases. Sequenced material: blood. This receptor was obtained from a woman aged 50 to 60 with Graves' hyperthyroidism that later progressed to Graves' ophthalmopathy. The DNA for the CDR3 is TGTGCCAGCAGCTTACCCAGGGGGCAGACCTACGAGCAGTACTTC. Amino acid sequence: CASSLPRGQTYEQYF.